This TCR beta chain was sequenced for a study of blood T cell repertoires in COVID-19. Study overall: Resolution of symptoms, clearance, or two negative PCRs was present in recovered Cohort 3 donors. The analysed material was cDNA or gDNA that came from T cells, B-cell-depleted T cells, or PBMCs.

This CDR3 contains 14 residues. Germline CDR1 and CDR2: SGDLS and YYNGEE. With V trimmed by 3 bases and J by 3 bases, 2 bases remained unmatched. Methods used by the authors: Quantification of nucleated cells was approximated via reference gene primer amplification. Sequenced by immunoSEQ multiplex PCR; TCRdb stores in-frame clones only, minus some. The V and J calls and the clone size are those of that table, but D and trimming were determined from the DNA. The table lists 200,000 to 250,000 clones, about nine tenths of them singletons. Assignment of participants to cohorts was predicated upon participant-reported clinical history.

The sample was PBMCs or T cells enriched from blood (not recorded which). The chain joins TRBV9 to TRBJ1-1; the match to TRBD1 covers 10 bases. The source is a woman aged 50 to 65 in a cohort exposed to, infected with or recovered from COVID-19 (not recorded which). CDR3 loop: CASSAGTGDTEAFF. For the CDR3, the DNA is TGTGCCAGCAGCGCAGGGACAGGGGACACTGAAGCTTTCTTT.